Each of the 28 T cell receptor beta chains below was sequenced from the same sample in a study of identical twins. A single record per CDR3 protein comes from TCRdb applying MiXCR to the 5' RACE reads. The repertoire consists of a few hundred thousand distinct CDR3 sequences, with roughly an eighth occurring once and the leading ten covering about 0.94%. This sample also belongs to another study, concerning yellow fever vaccine responses in identical twins.

The sample was CD4+ T cells sorted from blood. All receptors come from a woman between 18 and 30 years old in good health.

The gene calls are TRBV10-3 and TRBJ2-2; D is uncertain. Trimming left V 3 bases short and J 5 bases short, with 10 bases between. This CDR3 contains 14 residues. Germline V gene sequence: CDR1 ENHRY, CDR2 SYGVKD. DNA for the CDR3: TGTGCCATCAGTGACCTTGGGCGGACCGGGGAGCTGTTTTTT. The encoded protein is CAISDLGRTGELFF.

The chain carries TRBV7-2 and TRBJ2-1, with 8 positions matching TRBD1. There are 16 residues in the CDR3. J lost 9 bases, V lost 5 bases, and 15 bases had no gene match. The germline V gene encodes CDR1 SGHTA and CDR2 FQGNSA. CDR3 residues: CASSPNAGGSGREQFF. CDR3 in DNA: TGTGCCAGCAGCCCGAATGCAGGGGGCTCGGGACGTGAGCAGTTCTTC.

This clonotype showed up many times. The chain is built from TRBV20-1 and TRBJ2-7; TRBD1 agrees at 7 bases. Germline V CDR1 and CDR2: DFQATT, SNEGSKA (reference sequence). CDR3 length equals 11 residues. After removal of 5 bases from V and 7 bases from J, the junction contained 5 bases not matched to a gene. The CDR3 region has the DNA TGCAGTGCTCCTGACAGGGATGAGCAGTACTTC. Protein: CSAPDRDEQYF.

There are many counts of this clonotype. This rearrangement joins TRBV12-3 or TRBV12-4 to TRBJ2-1, with D unclear. The CDR3 has 13 amino acids. The ends were cut back, 6 bases at V and 8 bases at J, with 14 bases in the middle. The CDR3, as DNA: TGTGCCAGCAGACCCAGCGCTGGCCATGAGCAGTTCTTC. This sequence encodes CASRPSAGHEQFF.

This clonotype has just a few counts. J is TRBJ1-2 and V is TRBV18; the D gene is possibly TRBD1 (5 bases). The V gene lost 3 bases and the J gene lost 4 bases, with 12 bases spanning the gap. CDR3 length: 14 residues. Looked up from germline, CDR1 is KGHSH and CDR2 is LQKENI. CDR3 sequence reads: CASSPSTGTYGYTF. DNA for the CDR3: TGTGCCAGCTCACCTTCCACAGGAACCTATGGCTACACCTTC.

V usage is TRBV7-3 and J usage is TRBJ2-5; no firm D call. Trimming shortened V by 4 bases and J by 5 bases, and 11 bases separated the two germline ends. The CDR3 consists of 13 residues. The germline CDR1 and CDR2 sequences are SGHTA and FQGTGA. This CDR3 is CASSYRKRETQYF. The CDR3 DNA follows: TGTGCCAGCAGCTACCGGAAGAGGGAGACCCAGTACTTC.

The CDR3 DNA is TGTGCCAGCAGCTTAACGGGGGGCCTAGGAGATAGCATTCAGTACTTC. Translating gives CASSLTGGLGDSIQYF. The V call is TRBV7-2, the J call TRBJ2-4; D possibly corresponds to TRBD2 (7 bases). V lost 2 bases and J lost 9, with 20 bases in between. The CDR3 loop spans 16 amino acids. Germline V gives CDR1 SGHTA, CDR2 FQGNSA.

This clonotype has only a few counts. V and J are TRBV7-2 and TRBJ2-7, with TRBD2 matching over 9 bases. Per the germline V gene, CDR1 is SGHTA and CDR2 is FQGNSA. The CDR3 loop spans 17 amino acids. V trimming: 4 bases; J trimming: 4 bases; junction bases outside the gene matches: 14. The CDR3 DNA is TGTGCCAGCAGCTCACGACCGGCAACGACTAGCGGATACGAGCAGTACTTC. This codes for CASSSRPATTSGYEQYF.

This clonotype was recorded many times. The J gene is TRBJ2-1, the V gene TRBV18; TRBD2 matches 11 bases. Germline V gene sequence: CDR1 KGHSH, CDR2 LQKENI. The CDR3 is made up of 16 amino acids. The V and J ends lost 5 bases and 2 bases, in that order; junction bases with no gene match: 5. The DNA for the CDR3 is TGTGCCAGCTCATATGGGACTAGCGGAACCTACAATGAGCAGTTCTTC. Translated: CASSYGTSGTYNEQFF.

V gene TRBV15 combines with J gene TRBJ1-4; unclear D gene. Germline CDR1 LNHNV, CDR2 YYDKDF (reference sequence). V gave up 1 base and J gave up 8 bases, with 8 bases separating them. The CDR3 loop spans 13 amino acids. The CDR3: CATSRGLKEKLFF. The CDR3 nucleotides read TGTGCCACCAGCAGAGGCTTAAAGGAAAAACTGTTTTTT.

In its sample, this clonotype was seen many times. The chain recombines TRBV6-4 with TRBJ2-2; 7 bases align to TRBD1. J lost 0 bases, V lost 6 bases, and 4 bases had no gene match. Germline CDR1 MRHNA, CDR2 SNTAGT. There are 15 residues in the CDR3. CDR3 amino acids: CASRRDSSNTGELFF. CDR3 nucleotide sequence: TGTGCCAGCAGACGGGACAGTTCGAACACCGGGGAGCTGTTTTTT.

The V call is TRBV3-1, the J call TRBJ1-1, with D hard to call. V dropped 3 bases and J dropped 4 bases, with 9 bases sitting between them. This CDR3 spans 13 amino acids. The germline V gene encodes CDR1 LGHDT and CDR2 YNNKEL (reference sequence). CDR3 amino acids: CASSHDVGTEAFF. The CDR3 region has the DNA TGTGCCAGCAGCCACGATGTTGGCACTGAAGCTTTCTTT.

This clonotype was counted many times. The J gene is TRBJ1-1, the V gene TRBV10-3; tentative D call: TRBD1 (5 bases). Germline CDR1 and CDR2: ENHRY and SYGVKD. V was trimmed by 0 bases and J by 2 bases, leaving 7 bases between them. The CDR3 length is 14 residues. This chain's CDR3 is CAISESGANTEAFF. CDR3 sequence (DNA): TGTGCCATCAGTGAGTCCGGGGCAAACACTGAAGCTTTCTTT.

This clonotype was observed a few times. This rearrangement joins TRBV3-1 to TRBJ2-2, with unresolved D. Germline lookup yields CDR1 LGHDT and CDR2 YNNKEL (reference sequence). The CDR3 length is 15 residues. V gave up 2 bases and J gave up 3 bases, with 10 bases separating them. The DNA of the CDR3 is TGTGCCAGCAGCCAAAGGTCTATGCACACCGGGGAGCTGTTTTTT. Amino acid sequence: CASSQRSMHTGELFF.

In its sample, this clonotype was seen a few times. This chain connects TRBV27 to TRBJ2-2; tentative D call: TRBD2 (5 bases). The CDR3 length is 15 residues. V was clipped by 7 bases and J by 4 bases, with 16 bases between them. Germline V gene data show CDR1 as MNHEY and CDR2 as SMNVEV (reference sequence). In nucleotides, the CDR3 is TGTGCCAGCACCCCGGCCTCGGGAATCACCGGGGAGCTGTTTTTT. Encoded protein: CASTPASGITGELFF.

The chain links TRBV4-3 to TRBJ2-5, with a weak D call TRBD2 (6 bases). The CDR3 totals 16 residues. Germline-derived CDR1 and CDR2 are LGHNA and YSLEER. V was clipped by 0 bases and J by 10 bases, with 21 bases between them. Here the CDR3 DNA reads TGCGCCAGCAGCCAAGATCTTCGGGAGCCCATCCCAAACCAGTACTTC. As protein: CASSQDLREPIPNQYF.

A few counts support this clonotype. The genes are TRBV20-1 and TRBJ2-7; D is unclear. The CDR3 totals 12 residues. V lost 4 bases, J lost 0 bases, and 7 bases lay in between. The germline CDR1 and CDR2 sequences are DFQATT and SNEGSKA (reference sequence). This CDR3 is CSATASSYEQYF. The CDR3 DNA reads as TGCAGTGCTACCGCTTCCTCCTACGAGCAGTACTTC.

This clonotype was found a few times. The chain joins TRBV19 to TRBJ1-2; 7 bases match TRBD1. Looked up from germline, CDR1 is LNHDA and CDR2 is SQIVND (reference sequence). The V gene end was trimmed by 7 bases and the J gene end by 7 bases; junction bases not matched to a gene: 9. The CDR3 is made up of 13 amino acids. The CDR3 spells CASTATGRGGYTF. For the CDR3, the DNA is TGTGCCAGTACCGCGACAGGGAGAGGTGGCTACACCTTC.

The chain joins TRBV7-9 to TRBJ1-6, with 10 bases matching TRBD1. V lost 4 bases to trimming and J lost 9 bases; unmatched junction nucleotides: 6. The CDR3 is 15 residues long. CDR1 and CDR2 from the germline V gene are SEHNR and FQNEAQ (reference sequence). CDR3 nucleotide sequence: TGTGCCAGCAGCTACGGGACAGGGGACATTTCACCCCTCCACTTT. This sequence encodes CASSYGTGDISPLHF.

The chain combines TRBV28 with TRBJ2-7, with D perhaps given as TRBD1 or TRBD2 (5 bases each). V dropped 2 bases and J dropped 2 bases, with 13 bases sitting between them. This CDR3 contains 15 residues. In germline, CDR1 is MDHEN, CDR2 SYDVKM. The chain's CDR3 is CASSLGGVQTYEQYF. CDR3 bases: TGTGCCAGCAGTTTAGGGGGAGTACAAACCTACGAGCAGTACTTC.

This chain connects TRBV5-5 to TRBJ2-3, with 9 positions matching TRBD1. This CDR3 comprises 16 residues. V lost 3 bases to trimming and J lost 3 bases; unmatched junction nucleotides: 8. Germline CDR1 is SGHKS and CDR2 is YYEKEE (reference sequence). CDR3 in amino acids: CASSSRTGVSTDTQYF. CDR3 bases: TGTGCCAGCAGCTCGCGGACAGGGGTTTCAACAGATACGCAGTATTTT.

This clonotype has more than one count but fewer than ten. The rearrangement uses TRBV27 and TRBJ2-1, with D maybe TRBD2 (7 bases). Per germline, CDR1 MNHEY and CDR2 SMNVEV (reference sequence). V dropped 3 bases and J dropped 15 bases, with 21 bases sitting between them. This CDR3 region has 14 residues. CDR3: CASSFSSGAGVWFF. The CDR3 DNA reads TGTGCCAGCAGTTTCAGCTCAGGGGCGGGGGTTTGGTTCTTC.

This clonotype was seen only a few times. The chain employs TRBV4-3 and TRBJ2-2, with D uncertain. Germline lookup yields CDR1 LGHNA and CDR2 YSLEER. The CDR3 consists of 15 residues. With 1 base removed from V and 0 bases from J, the gap between germline ends came to 6 bases. The CDR3 DNA follows: TGCGCCAGCAGCCAAGTCTCCCCGAACACCGGGGAGCTGTTTTTT. Residues: CASSQVSPNTGELFF.

This clonotype was seen more than once but under ten times. The J gene is TRBJ2-2, the V gene TRBV29-1; D possibly corresponds to TRBD2 (5 bases). V lost 4 bases, J lost 5 bases, and 14 bases lay in between. The germline gives CDR1 SQVTM, CDR2 ANQGSEA. This CDR3 comprises 14 residues. The CDR3 bases are TGCAGCGTTGTTAGGGCCGGGGTAACCGGGGAGCTGTTTTTT. Protein sequence: CSVVRAGVTGELFF.

By share, this clonotype ranks as medium-sized. For the CDR3, the DNA is TGCAGTGCTAGAGATCGGTTTGCGGGAAAAGGGGATACGCAGTATTTT. Protein: CSARDRFAGKGDTQYF. The genes are TRBV20-1 and TRBJ2-3; possibly TRBD2 for D (6 bases). V was shortened by 0 bases and J by 6 bases, with 19 bases between the two germline ends. The CDR3 loop spans 16 amino acids. Germline V gene sequence: CDR1 DFQATT, CDR2 SNEGSKA (reference sequence).

This clonotype has only a few counts. This chain links TRBV11-2 with TRBJ2-6; 8 positions agree with TRBD1. The junction had 10 bases not matched to a gene; V was cut back by 5 bases and J by 4 bases. The germline V gene has CDR1 SGHAT and CDR2 FQNNGV. The CDR3 spans 17 residues. CDR3: CASSKGTTGAGANVLTF. The CDR3 coding sequence is TGTGCCAGCAGCAAGGGTACGACAGGGGCCGGGGCCAACGTCCTGACTTTC.

This clonotype was seen only a few times. The chain has TRBV10-3 and TRBJ1-1; D call uncertain. Germline V gene lookup returns CDR1 ENHRY and CDR2 SYGVKD. Trimming removed 5 bases from V and 0 bases from J, with 10 bases in between. The CDR3 runs to 14 residues. This chain's CDR3 is CAISSPDLNTEAFF. The CDR3 nucleotides are TGTGCCATCAGTTCGCCGGATTTGAACACTGAAGCTTTCTTT.

CDR3 region: CGTRGDDGNQPQHF. The CDR3 DNA reads as TGTGGGACGAGGGGGGATGATGGCAATCAGCCCCAGCATTTT. V and J are TRBV28 and TRBJ1-5, with D possibly TRBD1 on 6 matching bases. Germline V lookup: CDR1 MDHEN, CDR2 SYDVKM. The CDR3 runs 14 residues.